The T cell receptor (beta chain) described here comes from a study of control samples from healthy donors and cancer patients. Repertoires were generated with immunoSEQ multiplex PCR, while TCRdb's copy carries only in-frame clones and drops some. The table lists about 120,000 clones, approximately 87% of them singletons. Trimming removed 1 base from V and 0 bases from J; junction bases left unmatched: 3. Germline CDR1 SGHRS, CDR2 YFSETQ. The CDR3 is 16 amino acids. Sequencing was done on a sample of blood. The chain carries TRBV5-1 and TRBJ1-4, with 7 bases identical to TRBD1. The sequence came from a man aged 25-45 years in good health. For the CDR3, the DNA is TGCGCCAGCAGCTTGACGGGACAGACAACTAATGAAAAACTGTTTTTT. Its translation is CASSLTGQTTNEKLFF.